The next 4 T cell receptor beta chains were all read from a single sample in a study of shared T cell receptors in the human thymus. Assay: immunoSEQ multiplex PCR; the TCRdb copy retains only in-frame clones and omits some. The sample gives under 700,000 clones, around 82% of which show up once; roughly 0.013% is in the top ten. Separately, the same data were catalogued under a study of human thymus T cells.

The sequenced sample consisted of thymocytes. The receptors were sampled from a boy under two years old with a congenital heart defect.

The gene calls are TRBV4-1 and TRBJ2-7; a weak D match, TRBD1 (6 bases). Per germline, CDR1 MGHRA and CDR2 YSYEKL. Trimming took 4 bases from V and 2 from J, leaving 21 bases between them. The CDR3 sequence is 17 residues long. CDR3 protein: CASSPSLHGGMTYEQYF. CDR3 nucleotide sequence: TGCGCCAGCAGCCCAAGCCTTCATGGGGGCATGACCTACGAGCAGTACTTC.

The genes are TRBV28 and TRBJ1-2; no clear D. Looked up from germline, CDR1 is MDHEN and CDR2 is SYDVKM. Trimming pared 7 bases from V and 3 bases from J, leaving 9 bases between. There are 12 residues in the CDR3. This CDR3 is CASTSGDYGYTF. The DNA for the CDR3 is TGTGCCAGCACCTCCGGGGACTATGGCTACACCTTC.

The chain links TRBV28 to TRBJ2-2, with TRBD1 as a possible D gene (5 bases). Looked up from germline, CDR1 is MDHEN and CDR2 is SYDVKM. The CDR3 has 16 residues. V dropped 2 bases and J dropped 8 bases, with 18 bases sitting between them. CDR3 in amino acids: CASSLKRKGPWGELFF. For the CDR3, the DNA is TGTGCCAGCAGTTTAAAACGAAAGGGGCCCTGGGGGGAGCTGTTTTTT. Full variable domain (rest looked up from reference TRBV28 and TRBJ2-2): DVKVTQSSRYLVKRTGEKVFLECVQDMDHENMFWYRQDPGLGLRLIYFSYDVKMKEKGDIPEGYSVSREKKERFSLILESASTNQTSMYLCASSLKRKGPWGELFFGEGSRLTVL.

The rearrangement links TRBV4-3 to TRBJ2-7; tentatively, D is TRBD1 (6 bases). The V gene's germline CDR1 is LGHNA and CDR2 YSLEER. V lost 0 bases, J lost 2 bases, and 8 bases lay in between. This CDR3 is 14 amino acids long. The DNA of the CDR3 is TGCGCCAGCAGCCAAGATGGGGGCACCTACGAGCAGTACTTC. Translated, it gives CASSQDGGTYEQYF.